These T cell receptor beta chains were read from a single sample in a study of OX40 agonist ivuxolimab in advanced cancers. Repertoires were generated with immunoSEQ multiplex PCR, while TCRdb's copy carries only in-frame clones and drops some. The repertoire consists of tens of thousands of clones, with about four fifths occurring once and the leading ten covering under 35%. The sample consisted of CD4+ or CD8+ T cells sorted from blood, taken in a trial of the OX40 agonist ivuxolimab. The receptors stem from an adult with an advanced solid tumor such as melanoma, head and neck, liver or kidney cancer. Both conserved end residues are part of each CDR3. The D gene is left open where the match is weak. Some rows mark clone size as missing; the rest say once, few, many or name a class of expanded clone.

j_call d_call clone_size v_call cdr3_length cdr3_aa cdr3_nt
TRBJ1-1 - many TRBV5-1 13 CASSLGTLYEAFF TGTGCCAGCAGCTTGGGTACCCTATATGAAGCTTTCTTT
TRBJ2-6 TRBD1 - TRBV27 16 CASAQDRESGANVLTF TGTGCCAGTGCTCAGGACAGGGAGTCTGGGGCCAACGTCCTGACTTTC
TRBJ2-7 TRBD1 - TRBV6-5 15 CASRSRQGQGYEQYF TGTGCCAGCAGATCCCGACAGGGGCAAGGGTACGAGCAGTACTTC
TRBJ1-1 - - TRBV30 13 CAWSGLTNTEAFF TGTGCCTGGAGCGGACTGACGAACACTGAAGCTTTCTTT
TRBJ1-2 TRBD1 once TRBV15 14 CATSSPGQGYGYTF TGTGCCACCAGCAGTCCAGGACAGGGGTATGGCTACACCTTC
TRBJ2-5 - - TRBV4-1 13 CASSQLVMETQYF TGCGCCAGCAGCCAACTAGTCATGGAGACCCAGTACTTC
TRBJ1-1 - - TRBV10-3 14 CAIRGGRLNTEAFF TGTGCCATCAGGGGGGGGAGGTTGAACACTGAAGCTTTCTTT
TRBJ2-1 - - TRBV27 16 CASSLSPGSSYNEQFF TGTGCCAGCAGTTTATCACCCGGGAGCTCCTACAATGAGCAGTTCTTC
TRBJ2-5 TRBD1 - TRBV19 13 CASTKDRGETQYF TGTGCCAGTACCAAAGACAGGGGAGAGACCCAGTACTTC
TRBJ2-7 TRBD1 - TRBV11-2 13 CASSPEDRLEQYF TGTGCCAGCAGCCCCGAGGACAGGCTCGAGCAGTACTTC
TRBJ2-3 - - TRBV30 16 CAWTLTQGYSTDTQYF TGTGCCTGGACCCTCACACAGGGATATAGCACAGATACGCAGTATTTT
TRBJ1-2 - - TRBV29-1 13 CSVEEAGAWGYTF TGCAGCGTTGAAGAAGCAGGGGCCTGGGGCTACACCTTC
TRBJ2-7 - - TRBV7-9 12 CASSLAHYEQYF TGTGCCAGCAGCTTAGCACACTACGAGCAGTACTTC
TRBJ2-7 - - TRBV2 15 CASSEATGRPYEQYF TGTGCCAGCAGTGAAGCGACGGGACGGCCATACGAGCAGTACTTC
TRBJ2-2 - once TRBV4-1 14 CASSPNRGAGELFF TGCGCCAGCAGCCCCAACCGAGGGGCCGGGGAGCTGTTTTTT
TRBJ2-7 - - TRBV6-1 16 CASSETTGQFNYEQYF TGTGCCAGCAGTGAAACCACCGGACAGTTTAATTACGAGCAGTACTTC
TRBJ2-7 - - TRBV5-1 14 CASSMDGPTNVQYF TGCGCCAGCAGCATGGACGGACCTACGAATGTGCAGTACTTC
TRBJ2-1 TRBD2 once TRBV15 18 CATSRGGLAGGGYNEQFF TGTGCCACCAGCAGAGGGGGACTAGCGGGAGGAGGGTACAATGAGCAGTTCTTC
TRBJ2-1 - - TRBV19 14 CASSRSGSYNEQFF TGTGCCAGTAGTAGGAGCGGCTCCTACAATGAGCAGTTCTTC
TRBJ2-5 - large TRBV25-1 13 CASSEYEEETQYF TGTGCCAGCAGTGAATATGAGGAAGAGACCCAGTACTTC
TRBJ2-7 TRBD2 - TRBV4-1 14 CASSQGTSSYEQYF TGCGCCAGCAGCCAGGGGACTAGCTCCTACGAGCAGTACTTC
TRBJ2-1 - - TRBV29-1 13 CSVDRDPSNEQFF TGCAGCGTTGATAGGGATCCATCCAATGAGCAGTTCTTC
TRBJ1-4 TRBD1 - TRBV10-2 15 CASSDGTEGYEKLFF TGCGCCAGCAGTGATGGGACAGAAGGTTACGAAAAACTGTTTTTT
TRBJ1-2 - - TRBV21-1 12 CASSPQNYGYTF TGTGCCAGCAGTCCACAGAACTATGGCTACACCTTC
TRBJ1-6 - once TRBV28 13 CASSSRGHSPLHF TGTGCCAGCAGTTCCAGGGGACACTCACCCCTCCACTTT
TRBJ2-7 - - TRBV5-1 12 CASSLRGYEQYF TGCGCCAGCAGCTTGAGGGGGTACGAGCAGTACTTC
TRBJ2-7 - once TRBV19 13 CASSIRLGNLQYF TGTGCCAGTAGTATCCGGCTAGGAAACCTGCAGTACTTC
TRBJ1-1 TRBD1 - TRBV4-1 16 CASSQEGRGDDTEAFF TGCGCCAGCAGCCAAGAGGGCAGGGGGGACGACACTGAAGCTTTCTTT
TRBJ2-5 TRBD1 - TRBV28 15 CASSFHTGTEETQYF TGTGCCAGCAGTTTCCATACCGGGACAGAAGAGACCCAGTACTTC
TRBJ2-5 - - TRBV9 13 CASSPVQEETQYF TGTGCCAGCAGCCCAGTTCAGGAAGAGACCCAGTACTTC
TRBJ1-1 - once TRBV7-6 13 CASSSTMNTEAFF TGTGCCAGCAGCTCAACTATGAACACTGAAGCTTTCTTT
TRBJ2-5 TRBD1 - TRBV7-9 16 CASSRGGQGVMETQYF TGTGCCAGTAGCCGGGGAGGACAGGGGGTGATGGAGACCCAGTACTTC